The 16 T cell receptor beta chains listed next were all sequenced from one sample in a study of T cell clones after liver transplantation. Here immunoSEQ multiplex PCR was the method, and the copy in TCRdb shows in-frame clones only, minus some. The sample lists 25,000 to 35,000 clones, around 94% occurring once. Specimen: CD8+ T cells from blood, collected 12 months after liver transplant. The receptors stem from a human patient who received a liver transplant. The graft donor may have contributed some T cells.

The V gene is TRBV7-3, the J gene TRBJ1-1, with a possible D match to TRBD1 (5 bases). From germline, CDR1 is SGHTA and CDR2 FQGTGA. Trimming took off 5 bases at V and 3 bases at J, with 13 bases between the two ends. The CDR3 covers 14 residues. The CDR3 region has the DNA TGTGCCAGCAGCCCTTCTGGGGACGACACTGAAGCTTTCTTT. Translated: CASSPSGDDTEAFF.

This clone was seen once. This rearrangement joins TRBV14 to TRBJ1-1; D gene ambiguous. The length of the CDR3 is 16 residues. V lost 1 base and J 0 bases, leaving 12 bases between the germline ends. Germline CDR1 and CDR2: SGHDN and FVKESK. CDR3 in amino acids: CASSQVGEPMNTEAFF. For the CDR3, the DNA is TGTGCCAGCAGCCAAGTCGGGGAACCAATGAACACTGAAGCTTTCTTT.

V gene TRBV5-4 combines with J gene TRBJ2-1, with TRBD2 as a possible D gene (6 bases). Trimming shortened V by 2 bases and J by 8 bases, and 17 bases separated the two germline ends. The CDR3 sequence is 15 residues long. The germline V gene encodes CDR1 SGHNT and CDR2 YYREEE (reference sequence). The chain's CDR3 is CASSFTGAPPHEQFF. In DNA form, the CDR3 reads TGTGCCAGCAGCTTCACGGGAGCTCCTCCACATGAGCAGTTCTTC. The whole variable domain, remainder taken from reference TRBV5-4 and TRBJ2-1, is ETGVTQSPTHLIKTRGQQVTLRCSSQSGHNTVSWYQQALGQGPQFIFQYYREEENGRGNFPPRFSGLQFPNYSSELNVNALELDDSALYLCASSFTGAPPHEQFFGPGTRLTVL.

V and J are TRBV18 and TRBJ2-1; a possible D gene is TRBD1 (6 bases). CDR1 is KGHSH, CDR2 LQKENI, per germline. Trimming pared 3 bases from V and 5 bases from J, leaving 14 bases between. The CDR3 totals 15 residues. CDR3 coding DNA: TGTGCCAGCTCACCTCAGACAGGTAACGACAATGAGCAGTTCTTC. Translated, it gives CASSPQTGNDNEQFF.

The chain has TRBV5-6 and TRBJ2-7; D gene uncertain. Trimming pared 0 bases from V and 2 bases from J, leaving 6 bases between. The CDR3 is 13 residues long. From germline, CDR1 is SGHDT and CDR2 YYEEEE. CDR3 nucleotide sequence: TGTGCCAGCAGCTTGGACAGCCCCTACGAGCAGTACTTC. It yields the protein CASSLDSPYEQYF.

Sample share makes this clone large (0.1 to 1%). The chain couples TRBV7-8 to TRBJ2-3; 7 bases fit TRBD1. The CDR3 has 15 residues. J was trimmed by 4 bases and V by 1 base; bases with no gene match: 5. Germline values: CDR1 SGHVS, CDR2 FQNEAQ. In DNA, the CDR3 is TGTGCCAGCAGCTTAGGGACAGGTCACGCAGATACGCAGTATTTT. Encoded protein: CASSLGTGHADTQYF.

CDR3 sequence reads: CASSPPGQNNEQFF. The CDR3 DNA reads as TGTGCCAGCAGTCCTCCGGGACAGAACAATGAGCAGTTCTTC. The chain couples TRBV27 to TRBJ2-1; 7 nucleotides agree with TRBD1. CDR3 length: 14 residues. CDR1 is MNHEY and CDR2 is SMNVEV in the germline V gene (reference sequence). After removal of 5 bases from V and 5 bases from J, the junction contained 6 bases not matched to a gene.

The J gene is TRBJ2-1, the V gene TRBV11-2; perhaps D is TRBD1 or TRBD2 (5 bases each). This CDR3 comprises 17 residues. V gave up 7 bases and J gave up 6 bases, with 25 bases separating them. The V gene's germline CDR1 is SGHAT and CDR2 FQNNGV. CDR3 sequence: CASTPLKGSIVGNEQFF. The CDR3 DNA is TGTGCCAGCACCCCCCTGAAGGGGAGTATTGTCGGCAATGAGCAGTTCTTC.

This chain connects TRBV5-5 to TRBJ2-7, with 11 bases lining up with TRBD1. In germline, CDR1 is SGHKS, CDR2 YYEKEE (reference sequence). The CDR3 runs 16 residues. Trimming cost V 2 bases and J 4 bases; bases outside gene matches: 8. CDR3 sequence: CASSLVPDRGLYEQYF. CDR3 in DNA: TGTGCCAGCAGCTTAGTGCCGGACAGGGGGCTATACGAGCAGTACTTC.

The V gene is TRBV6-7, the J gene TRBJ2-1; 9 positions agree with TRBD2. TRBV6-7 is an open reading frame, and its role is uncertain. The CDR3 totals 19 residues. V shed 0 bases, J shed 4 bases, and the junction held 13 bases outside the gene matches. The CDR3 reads CASSYSAGLTSGRYNEQFF. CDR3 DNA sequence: TGTGCCAGCAGTTACTCCGCCGGACTAACTAGCGGGCGATACAATGAGCAGTTCTTC.

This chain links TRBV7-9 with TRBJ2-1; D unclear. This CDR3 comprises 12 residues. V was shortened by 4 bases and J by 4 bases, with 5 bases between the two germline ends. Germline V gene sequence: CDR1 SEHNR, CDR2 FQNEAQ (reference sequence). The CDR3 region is CASSSFYNEQFF. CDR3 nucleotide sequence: TGTGCCAGCAGCTCCTTTTACAATGAGCAGTTCTTC.

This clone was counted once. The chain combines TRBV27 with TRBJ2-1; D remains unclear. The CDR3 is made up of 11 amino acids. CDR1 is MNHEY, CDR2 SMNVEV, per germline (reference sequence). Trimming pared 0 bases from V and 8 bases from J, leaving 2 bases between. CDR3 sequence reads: CASSLSHEQFF. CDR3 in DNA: TGTGCCAGCAGTTTATCGCATGAGCAGTTCTTC.

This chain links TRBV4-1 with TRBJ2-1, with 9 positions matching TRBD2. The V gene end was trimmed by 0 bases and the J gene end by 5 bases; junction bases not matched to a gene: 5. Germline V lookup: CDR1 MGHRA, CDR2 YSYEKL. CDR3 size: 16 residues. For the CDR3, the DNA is TGCGCCAGCAGCCAAGAGGCGGGAGGGCTTAACAATGAGCAGTTCTTC. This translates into CASSQEAGGLNNEQFF.

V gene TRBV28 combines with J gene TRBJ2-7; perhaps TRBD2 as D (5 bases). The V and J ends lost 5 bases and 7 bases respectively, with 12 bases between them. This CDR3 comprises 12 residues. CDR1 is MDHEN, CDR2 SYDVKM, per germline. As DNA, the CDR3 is TGTGCCAGCAGTCCCGGTACTAGAGAGCAGTACTTC. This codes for CASSPGTREQYF.

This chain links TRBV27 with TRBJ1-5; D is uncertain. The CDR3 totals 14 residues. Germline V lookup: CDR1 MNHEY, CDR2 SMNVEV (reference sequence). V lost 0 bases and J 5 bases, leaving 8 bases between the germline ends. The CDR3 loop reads CASSLSGPYQPQHF. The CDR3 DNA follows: TGTGCCAGCAGTTTATCCGGGCCCTATCAGCCCCAGCATTTT.

In DNA form, the CDR3 reads TGCAGCGTTGAAGATCTGAGGGTGACAGCTCACACAGATACGCAGTATTTT. Residues: CSVEDLRVTAHTDTQYF. The chain is built from TRBV29-1 and TRBJ2-3; D is possibly TRBD1 or TRBD2 (5 bases each). The CDR3 extends over 17 amino acids. Trimming removed 0 bases from V and 2 bases from J, with 18 bases in between. Germline values: CDR1 SQVTM, CDR2 ANQGSEA.